These T cell receptor beta chains were read from a single sample in a study of T cell responses to AZD1222 COVID-19 vaccine. Clones were sequenced by immunoSEQ multiplex PCR, and TCRdb holds only the in-frame ones, with some missing. The data show approximately 150,000 clones, with roughly nine tenths seen just once and under 2% held by the top ten. The source was peripheral blood, collected on day 0 of AZD1222 vaccination. The origin of the receptors is an adult in good health. CDR3s include the opening cysteine and the closing phenylalanine or tryptophan. D genes are given only for firm matches. Size values are once, few and many counts, or a class for expanded clones, and some rows have none.

j_call d_call v_call clone_size cdr3_aa cdr3_nt
TRBJ2-1 NA TRBV5-5 NA CASSLGRGRQADEQFF TGTGCCAGCAGCTTAGGGCGTGGTAGACAGGCCGATGAGCAGTTCTTC
TRBJ1-6 TRBD1 TRBV5-5 NA CASSLFLQGDSPLHF TGTGCCAGCAGCTTGTTTTTACAGGGGGATTCACCCCTCCACTTT
TRBJ2-1 NA TRBV7-9 NA CASSLPTSNEQFF TGTGCCAGCAGCTTACCGACTAGCAATGAGCAGTTCTTC
TRBJ2-1 NA TRBV27 once CASSLGLVGYNEQFF TGTGCCAGCAGTTTAGGGCTAGTGGGCTACAATGAGCAGTTCTTC
TRBJ2-3 NA TRBV11-3 NA CASSFGGLPTDTQYF TGTGCCAGCAGCTTCGGAGGGCTCCCCACAGATACGCAGTATTTT
TRBJ1-2 NA TRBV30 NA CAWSPQGGKGYTF TGTGCCTGGAGTCCGCAGGGTGGTAAAGGCTACACCTTC
TRBJ2-5 NA TRBV11-3 NA CASSQGGGMETQYF TGTGCCAGCAGTCAGGGTGGTGGGATGGAGACCCAGTACTTC
TRBJ2-7 TRBD1 TRBV5-1 NA CASSLQGVYEQYF TGCGCCAGCAGCCTTCAGGGGGTCTACGAGCAGTACTTC
TRBJ1-1 NA TRBV28 NA CASSLGNTEAFF TGTGCCAGCAGTTTGGGTAACACTGAAGCTTTCTTT
TRBJ1-4 NA TRBV3-1/TRBV3-2 NA CASSQAKGWAEKLFF TGTGCCAGCAGCCAAGCCAAGGGCTGGGCTGAAAAACTGTTTTTT
TRBJ1-5 NA TRBV6-5 once CASRDGGNNQPQHF TGTGCCAGCAGAGACGGGGGGAACAATCAGCCCCAGCATTTT
TRBJ1-6 NA TRBV7-9 NA CASSLTGWAYNSPLHF TGTGCCAGCAGCTTAACAGGGTGGGCCTATAATTCACCCCTCCACTTT
TRBJ1-5 NA TRBV6-5 NA CASSTTGHGNQPQHF TGTGCCAGCAGCACGACAGGTCATGGCAATCAGCCCCAGCATTTT
TRBJ1-4 NA TRBV7-9 NA CASSAAVSAVKLFF TGTGCCAGCAGCGCGGCCGTGTCGGCGGTAAAACTGTTTTTT
TRBJ2-3 NA TRBV6-2/TRBV6-3 NA CASSYQAGVSTDTQYF TGTGCCAGCAGTTACCAAGCAGGGGTATCCACAGATACGCAGTATTTT
TRBJ1-1 NA TRBV10-2 NA CASSDWQGNTEAFF TGCGCCAGCAGTGATTGGCAGGGGAACACTGAAGCTTTCTTT
TRBJ1-2 NA TRBV12-5 once CASGPSSVGAPNYGYTF TGTGCTAGTGGGCCAAGTTCCGTTGGGGCCCCTAACTATGGCTACACCTTC
TRBJ1-1 NA TRBV6-5 NA CASSFGGYMNTEAFF TGTGCCAGCAGTTTCGGGGGCTATATGAACACTGAAGCTTTCTTT
TRBJ2-2 NA TRBV4-1 NA CASSRGFELFF TGCGCCAGCAGCCGGGGGTTTGAGCTGTTTTTT
TRBJ2-2 TRBD2 TRBV6-4 NA CATGLAETGELFF TGTGCCACCGGACTAGCGGAAACCGGGGAGCTGTTTTTT
TRBJ2-1 TRBD2 TRBV5-3 NA CARSSTSGPPDNEQFF TGTGCCAGAAGCTCCACTAGCGGTCCCCCGGACAATGAGCAGTTCTTC
TRBJ2-1 TRBD1 TRBV18 NA CASSREQGPSYNEQFF TGTGCCAGCTCAAGGGAACAGGGGCCTTCCTACAATGAGCAGTTCTTC
TRBJ1-1 NA TRBV5-1 NA CASSLYRMNTEAFF TGCGCCAGCAGCTTGTACAGAATGAACACTGAAGCTTTCTTT
TRBJ1-1 NA TRBV6-5 NA CASRLTVGTEAFF TGTGCCAGCAGACTGACAGTCGGCACTGAAGCTTTCTTT
TRBJ1-1 NA TRBV12-3/TRBV12-4 NA CASSFGHREAFF TGTGCCAGCAGTTTCGGGCACCGCGAGGCTTTCTTT
TRBJ1-1 NA TRBV28 NA CASKTGPPNTEAFF TGTGCCAGCAAAACGGGACCCCCGAACACTGAAGCTTTCTTT
TRBJ2-1 NA TRBV5-6 NA CASSLEREQFF TGTGCCAGCAGCTTGGAGCGGGAGCAGTTCTTC
TRBJ1-3 NA TRBV18 NA CASSPLTGYTGNTIYF TGTGCCAGCTCACCGCTGACGGGGTATACTGGAAACACCATATATTTT
TRBJ1-5 NA TRBV6-6 NA CASSYSPRDQQPQHF TGTGCCAGCAGTTACTCCCCCCGGGACCAACAGCCCCAGCATTTT
TRBJ2-7 NA TRBV4-1 NA CASSPGPAYEQYF TGCGCCAGCAGCCCAGGACCGGCCTACGAGCAGTACTTC
TRBJ1-4 NA TRBV9 NA CASSGSWGGGEKLFF TGTGCCAGCAGCGGGAGCTGGGGGGGTGGTGAAAAACTGTTTTTT
TRBJ2-5 NA TRBV29-1 once CSVERDQGLSIQETQYF TGCAGCGTTGAAAGGGACCAGGGGCTTTCTATACAAGAGACCCAGTACTTC
TRBJ1-4 NA TRBV18 NA CASSPQWGFSANEKLFF TGTGCCAGCTCACCACAATGGGGGTTCTCAGCTAATGAAAAACTGTTTTTT
TRBJ2-7 NA TRBV2 NA CASSEGWRGSSYEQYF TGTGCCAGCAGTGAAGGCTGGCGAGGGAGCTCCTACGAGCAGTACTTC
TRBJ1-6 TRBD1 TRBV18 NA CASSRGQGLDSPLHF TGTGCCAGCTCACGGGGACAGGGATTGGATTCACCCCTCCACTTT
TRBJ1-5 NA TRBV3-1/TRBV3-2 NA CASSQVSGLNQPQHF TGTGCCAGCAGCCAAGTGTCGGGCCTTAATCAGCCCCAGCATTTT
TRBJ1-5 NA TRBV6-6 NA CASSHNPSQPQHF TGTGCCTCAAGTCACAATCCCAGTCAGCCCCAGCATTTT
TRBJ2-3 TRBD2 TRBV5-1 NA CASSGPPRGAGEGTDTQYF TGCGCCAGCAGCGGACCTCCGCGTGGGGCGGGAGAAGGCACAGATACGCAGTATTTT
TRBJ1-1 NA TRBV25-1 NA CASSAPGQANTEAFF TGTGCCAGCAGTGCCCCAGGGCAGGCGAACACTGAAGCTTTCTTT
TRBJ1-2 NA TRBV30 NA CASWGSGYGYTF TGTGCCTCTTGGGGGTCTGGCTATGGCTACACCTTC
TRBJ2-3 TRBD2 TRBV10-2 NA CASSERVAGSTDTQYF TGCGCCAGCAGTGAGAGGGTAGCGGGGAGCACAGATACGCAGTATTTT
TRBJ2-1 TRBD2 TRBV4-1 NA CASSHPVTGRGDNEQFF TGCGCCAGCAGCCATCCCGTGACCGGGCGGGGGGACAATGAGCAGTTCTTC
TRBJ1-2 NA TRBV28 NA CASLEGHRIQYGYTF TGTGCCTCCTTGGAAGGGCATCGTATTCAGTATGGCTACACCTTC
TRBJ1-4 NA TRBV11-2 once CASSSDSSNEKLFF TGTGCCAGCAGCTCCGACAGCTCTAATGAAAAACTGTTTTTT
TRBJ2-3 NA TRBV10-1 NA CASITGYADTQYF TGCGCCAGCATTACGGGTTACGCAGATACGCAGTATTTT
TRBJ1-2 NA TRBV7-8 few CASSWTDSTYGYTF TGTGCCAGCAGCTGGACCGACTCTACCTATGGCTACACCTTC
TRBJ1-2 NA TRBV11-2 NA CASSPSTANYGYTF TGTGCCAGCAGCCCATCGACAGCCAACTATGGCTACACCTTC
TRBJ2-2 TRBD1 TRBV6-5 NA CASSYRGRTGELFF TGTGCCAGCAGTTACAGGGGGCGGACCGGGGAGCTGTTTTTT
TRBJ1-6 NA TRBV5-6 NA CASSPTGHSYNSPLHF TGTGCCAGCAGCCCGACAGGCCACTCCTATAATTCACCCCTCCACTTT
TRBJ1-6 NA TRBV30 NA CAWSVSQDSPLHF TGTGCCTGGAGTGTATCCCAGGATTCACCCCTCCACTTT
TRBJ2-7 TRBD1 TRBV18 NA CASSTPDRGAYEQYF TGTGCCAGCTCAACACCCGACAGGGGAGCGTACGAGCAGTACTTC
TRBJ2-7 TRBD1 TRBV5-5 NA CAKQGREQYF TGTGCCAAACAGGGGCGCGAGCAGTACTTC
TRBJ2-7 TRBD2 TRBV12-3/TRBV12-4 NA CATRPSGSYEQYF TGTGCCACCAGGCCTAGCGGATCCTACGAGCAGTACTTC
TRBJ1-2 NA TRBV6-1 NA CASSEAANGRGYTF TGTGCCAGCAGTGAAGCGGCCAACGGTAGGGGCTACACCTTC
TRBJ2-7 NA TRBV6-6 NA CASSYSRIGRENEQYF TGTGCCAGCAGTTACTCGAGAATCGGCAGGGAGAACGAGCAGTACTTC
TRBJ2-7 TRBD2 TRBV4-1 NA CASRSSGRGYEQYF TGCGCCAGCAGGTCTAGCGGGAGGGGGTACGAGCAGTACTTC